What follows are 15 T cell receptor beta chains derived from one specimen sequenced in a study of T cell responses to AZD1222 COVID-19 vaccine. Using immunoSEQ multiplex PCR, the repertoire was profiled, and TCRdb retains in-frame clones only, with some absent. The sample has about 30,000 clones; roughly 93% are singletons. Sequencing used peripheral blood, obtained on day 0 of AZD1222 vaccination. The receptors originated from an adult in good health.

In its sample, this clone was seen once. Other DNA sequences within the sample encode an identical CDR3. As DNA, the CDR3 is TGTGCCAGCAGCTTACAGGGAAACACTGAAGCTTTCTTT. Translated: CASSLQGNTEAFF. The J gene is TRBJ1-1, the V gene TRBV12-3 or TRBV12-4, with D possibly matching TRBD1 (6 bases). V lost 6 bases to trimming and J lost 2 bases, with 10 bases between them. The CDR3 runs 13 residues.

V is TRBV19 and J is TRBJ2-1, with 8 bases identical to TRBD2. J was trimmed by 5 bases and V by 7 bases; bases with no gene match: 10. This CDR3 region has 15 residues. Looked up from germline, CDR1 is LNHDA and CDR2 is SQIVND (reference sequence). The CDR3 is CASKVFPGGDNEQFF. For the CDR3, the DNA is TGTGCCAGTAAAGTCTTCCCGGGAGGGGACAATGAGCAGTTCTTC. Full variable domain (remainder filled in from reference TRBV19 and TRBJ2-1): DGGITQSPKYLFRKEGQNVTLSCEQNLNHDAMYWYRQDPGQGLRLIYYSQIVNDFQKGDIAEGYSVSREKKESFPLTVTSAQKNPTAFYLCASKVFPGGDNEQFFGPGTRLTVL.

This rearrangement joins TRBV19 to TRBJ2-1; 10 nucleotides line up with TRBD2. The junction had 9 bases not matched to a gene; V was cut back by 4 bases and J by 3 bases. Germline CDR1 reads LNHDA; CDR2 reads SQIVND (reference sequence). This CDR3 is built from 17 residues. Here the CDR3 reads CASSTQWGTSVYNEQFF. The DNA of the CDR3 is TGTGCCAGTAGTACACAATGGGGGACTAGCGTCTACAATGAGCAGTTCTTC.

V and J are TRBV6-5 and TRBJ2-5; no clear D. The CDR3 has 12 residues. Trimming left V 6 bases short and J 1 base short, with 6 bases between. The germline V gene has CDR1 MNHEY and CDR2 SVGAGI. The CDR3 DNA follows: TGTGCCAGCAGGACGGGCCAAGAGACCCAGTACTTC. Translation: CASRTGQETQYF.

The V and J genes are TRBV4-1 and TRBJ1-6; D is perhaps TRBD1 (6 bases). The CDR3 totals 15 residues. The ends were cut back, 0 bases at V and 6 bases at J, with 9 bases in the middle. The germline V gene has CDR1 MGHRA and CDR2 YSYEKL. The CDR3, as DNA: TGCGCCAGCAGCCAAGAGGCAGGGGTTAATTCACCCCTCCACTTT. It codes for CASSQEAGVNSPLHF.

The chain links TRBV5-1 to TRBJ2-1; D call uncertain. The V and J ends lost 0 bases and 5 bases respectively, with 6 bases between them. Germline CDR1 is SGHRS and CDR2 is YFSETQ. The CDR3 consists of 13 residues. CDR3 in DNA: TGCGCCAGCAGCTTGGGCCGGGACAATGAGCAGTTCTTC. Translating it yields CASSLGRDNEQFF.

The CDR3 sequence is CASSPGTVNTEAFF. For the CDR3, the DNA is TGTGCCAGCAGTCCCGGGACAGTGAACACTGAAGCTTTCTTT. V is TRBV6-5 and J is TRBJ1-1; 7 nucleotides match TRBD1. V lost 5 bases to trimming and J lost 0 bases; unmatched junction nucleotides: 3. Germline CDR1 is MNHEY and CDR2 is SVGAGI. The CDR3 length is 14 residues.

The V gene is TRBV28, the J gene TRBJ1-1; D perhaps matches TRBD1 (6 bases). Trimming cost V 4 bases and J 4 bases, with 7 bases left between them. Germline V lookup: CDR1 MDHEN, CDR2 SYDVKM. This CDR3 is 12 amino acids long. Here the CDR3 reads CASSSGVTEAFF. The CDR3 region has the DNA TGTGCCAGCAGTTCAGGGGTCACTGAAGCTTTCTTT.

The chain joins TRBV7-6 to TRBJ2-1, with D unresolved. Germline CDR1 is SGHVS and CDR2 is FNYEAQ. The CDR3 is made up of 15 amino acids. Trimming took 5 bases from V and 2 from J, leaving 13 bases between them. The CDR3 spells CASSLGAAAYNEQFF. DNA of the CDR3: TGTGCCAGCAGCCTAGGTGCGGCGGCCTACAATGAGCAGTTCTTC.

This chain links TRBV30 with TRBJ2-7, with D perhaps matching TRBD1 or TRBD2 (6 bases each). V gave up 4 bases and J gave up 2 bases, with 12 bases separating them. The CDR3 runs to 13 residues. CDR1 is GTSNPN, CDR2 SVGIG, per germline (reference sequence). CDR3 sequence: CAWTVGGPYEQYF. CDR3 DNA: TGTGCCTGGACTGTCGGGGGCCCCTACGAGCAGTACTTC.

The chain joins TRBV2 to TRBJ2-5; no reliable D call. This CDR3 is 15 amino acids long. Per the germline V gene, CDR1 is SNHLY and CDR2 is FYNNEI. V was cut by 2 bases and J by 4 bases, with 14 bases left in between. CDR3 nucleotides: TGTGCCAGCAGTGAAAGGTCAACGGGTGTAGAGACCCAGTACTTC. Its protein is CASSERSTGVETQYF.

The gene calls are TRBV5-4 and TRBJ1-6, with 8 bases fitting TRBD1. Germline V gene lookup returns CDR1 SGHNT and CDR2 YYREEE (reference sequence). The CDR3 length is 14 residues. Trimming took 4 bases from V and 7 from J; bases not matched to a gene: 4. The CDR3 sequence: CASSPPGGNSPLHF. In DNA, the CDR3 is TGTGCCAGCAGCCCCCCAGGGGGCAATTCACCCCTCCACTTT.

The chain carries TRBV28 and TRBJ1-3; D may be TRBD1 (6 bases). Germline CDR1 reads MDHEN; CDR2 reads SYDVKM. V dropped 4 bases and J dropped 2 bases, with 21 bases sitting between them. The CDR3 totals 18 residues. In DNA, the CDR3 is TGTGCCAGCAGTTACCCCCCCCGCAGGGGATATACTGGAAACACCATATATTTT. Translated, it gives CASSYPPRRGYTGNTIYF.

V is TRBV12-3 or TRBV12-4 and J is TRBJ2-3; maybe TRBD1 (5 bases). Trimming shortened V by 5 bases and J by 3 bases, and 9 bases separated the two germline ends. The CDR3 covers 13 residues. The CDR3 spells CASSQGRTDTQYF. For the CDR3, the DNA is TGTGCCAGCAGTCAGGGAAGGACAGATACGCAGTATTTT.

V usage is TRBV5-1 and J usage is TRBJ1-4; possible D gene TRBD1, 6 bases. V lost 3 bases to trimming and J lost 8 bases, with 14 bases between them. This CDR3 comprises 14 residues. Germline V gene lookup returns CDR1 SGHRS and CDR2 YFSETQ. For the CDR3, the DNA is TGCGCCAGCAGCTCCCAGGGGTTGAGGGAAAAACTGTTTTTT. This encodes CASSSQGLREKLFF.